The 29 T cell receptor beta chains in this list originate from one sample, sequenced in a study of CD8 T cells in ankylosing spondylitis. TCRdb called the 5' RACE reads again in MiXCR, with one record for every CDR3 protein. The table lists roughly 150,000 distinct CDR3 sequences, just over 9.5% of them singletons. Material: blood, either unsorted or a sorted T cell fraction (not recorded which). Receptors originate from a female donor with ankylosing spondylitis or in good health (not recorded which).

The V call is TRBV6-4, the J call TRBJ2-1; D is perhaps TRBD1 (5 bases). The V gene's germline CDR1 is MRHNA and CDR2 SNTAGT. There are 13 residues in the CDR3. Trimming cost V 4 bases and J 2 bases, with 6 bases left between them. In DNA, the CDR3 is TGTGCCAGCAGTGTCAGGGCCTACAATGAGCAGTTCTTC. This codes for CASSVRAYNEQFF.

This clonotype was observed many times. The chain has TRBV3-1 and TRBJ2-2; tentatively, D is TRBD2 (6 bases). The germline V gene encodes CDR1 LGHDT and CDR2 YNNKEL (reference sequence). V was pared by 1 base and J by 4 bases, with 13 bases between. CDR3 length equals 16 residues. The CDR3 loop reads CASSQGAGRSTGELFF. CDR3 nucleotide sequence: TGTGCCAGCAGCCAAGGGGCAGGGAGGAGCACCGGGGAGCTGTTTTTT.

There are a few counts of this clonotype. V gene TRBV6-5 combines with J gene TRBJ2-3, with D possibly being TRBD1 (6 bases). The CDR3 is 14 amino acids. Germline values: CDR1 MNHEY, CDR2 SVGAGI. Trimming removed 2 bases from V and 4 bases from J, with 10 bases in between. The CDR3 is CASSYTGLADTQYF. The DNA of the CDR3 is TGTGCCAGCAGTTACACAGGGTTAGCAGATACGCAGTATTTT.

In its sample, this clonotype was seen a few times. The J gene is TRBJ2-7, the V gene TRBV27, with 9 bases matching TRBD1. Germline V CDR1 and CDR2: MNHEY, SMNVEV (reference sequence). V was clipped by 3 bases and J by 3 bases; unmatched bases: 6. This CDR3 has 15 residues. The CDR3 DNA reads TGTGCCAGCAGTTTGGCCGGGACAGGGCGCTACGAGCAGTACTTC. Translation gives CASSLAGTGRYEQYF.

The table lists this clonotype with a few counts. Written as DNA, the CDR3 is TGTGCCAGCCGCAACGAGGGAGACGGACTCTATGGCTACACCTTC. This codes for CASRNEGDGLYGYTF. The V call is TRBV7-2, the J call TRBJ1-2; D ambiguous. Per germline, CDR1 SGHTA and CDR2 FQGNSA. V was pared by 8 bases and J by 4 bases, with 20 bases between. The CDR3 loop spans 15 amino acids.

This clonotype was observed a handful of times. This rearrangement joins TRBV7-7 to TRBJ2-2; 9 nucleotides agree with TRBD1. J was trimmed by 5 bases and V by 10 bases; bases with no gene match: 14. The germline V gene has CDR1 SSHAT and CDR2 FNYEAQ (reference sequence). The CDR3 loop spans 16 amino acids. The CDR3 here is CAIPIPGQGGTGELFF. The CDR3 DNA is TGTGCCATCCCCATCCCGGGACAGGGAGGTACCGGGGAGCTGTTTTTT.

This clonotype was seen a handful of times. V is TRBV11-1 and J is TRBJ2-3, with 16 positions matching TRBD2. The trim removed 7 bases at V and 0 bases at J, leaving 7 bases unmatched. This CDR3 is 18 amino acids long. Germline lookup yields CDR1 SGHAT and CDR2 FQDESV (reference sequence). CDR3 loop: CASNLGLAGGISTDTQYF. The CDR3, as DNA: TGTGCCAGCAATTTGGGACTAGCGGGAGGGATCAGCACAGATACGCAGTATTTT.

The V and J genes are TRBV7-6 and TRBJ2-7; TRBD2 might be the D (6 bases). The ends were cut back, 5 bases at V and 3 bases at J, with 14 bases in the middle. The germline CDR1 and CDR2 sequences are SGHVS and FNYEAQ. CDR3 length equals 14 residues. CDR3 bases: TGTGCCAGCAGCGCCTTTGTGGGAGGCTACGAGCAGTACTTC. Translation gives CASSAFVGGYEQYF.

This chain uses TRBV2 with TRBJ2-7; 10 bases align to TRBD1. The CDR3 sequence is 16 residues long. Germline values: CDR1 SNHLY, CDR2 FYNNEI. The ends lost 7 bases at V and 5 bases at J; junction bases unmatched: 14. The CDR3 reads CASNYPRDRGLHEQYF. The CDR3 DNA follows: TGTGCCAGCAATTATCCCCGGGACAGGGGCCTTCACGAGCAGTACTTC.

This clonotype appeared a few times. The DNA of the CDR3 is TGTGCCAGCAGCCAAGAGGGCGGGAGGAGGGTGGTGCAGTTCTTC. This codes for CASSQEGGRRVVQFF. The V call is TRBV3-1, the J call TRBJ2-1, with TRBD2 matching 8 bases. The CDR3 covers 15 residues. Germline V gene data show CDR1 as LGHDT and CDR2 as YNNKEL (reference sequence). The V and J ends lost 0 bases and 12 bases, in that order; junction bases with no gene match: 10.

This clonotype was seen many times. The CDR3 bases are TGCGCCAGCAGCTTGGCCGGGGGAACAGCTCCCACGCGGGAGCTGTTTTTT. It translates to CASSLAGGTAPTRELFF. The chain has TRBV5-1 and TRBJ2-2, with D possibly TRBD2 on 6 matching bases. Germline V gene sequence: CDR1 SGHRS, CDR2 YFSETQ. This CDR3 region has 17 residues. The V end was cut by 0 bases, the J end by 9 bases, with 21 bases between.

The CDR3 DNA follows: TGTGCCAGCAGTTACGGGATGAACACCGGGGAGCTGTTTTTT. Translated: CASSYGMNTGELFF. The gene calls are TRBV6-5 and TRBJ2-2; D is unclear. With 2 bases removed from V and 1 base from J, the gap between germline ends came to 5 bases. The CDR3 totals 14 residues. Germline CDR1 and CDR2: MNHEY and SVGAGI.

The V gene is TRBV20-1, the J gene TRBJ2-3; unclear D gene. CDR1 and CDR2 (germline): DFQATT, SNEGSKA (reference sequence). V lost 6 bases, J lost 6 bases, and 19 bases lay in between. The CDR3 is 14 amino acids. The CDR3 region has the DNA TGCAGTGCCCGAATAGTCCCGATTGGGGATACGCAGTATTTT. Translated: CSARIVPIGDTQYF.

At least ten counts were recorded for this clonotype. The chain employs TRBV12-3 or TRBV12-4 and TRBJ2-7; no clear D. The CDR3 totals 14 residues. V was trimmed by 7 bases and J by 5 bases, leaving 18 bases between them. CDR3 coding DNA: TGTGCCAGCAATCAAAAGGGAAGGCTGAACGAGCAGTACTTC. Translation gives CASNQKGRLNEQYF.

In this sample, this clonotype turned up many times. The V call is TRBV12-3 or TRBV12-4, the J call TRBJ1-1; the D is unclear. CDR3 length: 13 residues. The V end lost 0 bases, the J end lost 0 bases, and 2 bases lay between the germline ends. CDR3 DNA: TGTGCCAGCAGTTTAGCCATGAACACTGAAGCTTTCTTT. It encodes CASSLAMNTEAFF.

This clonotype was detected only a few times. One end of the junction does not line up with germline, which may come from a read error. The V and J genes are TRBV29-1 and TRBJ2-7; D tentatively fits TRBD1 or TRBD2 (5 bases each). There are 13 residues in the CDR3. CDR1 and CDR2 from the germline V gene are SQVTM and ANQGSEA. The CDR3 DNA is TGCAGCGCTGAATCCGGGACCTCCTACGAGCAGTACTTC. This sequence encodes CSAESGTSYEQYF.

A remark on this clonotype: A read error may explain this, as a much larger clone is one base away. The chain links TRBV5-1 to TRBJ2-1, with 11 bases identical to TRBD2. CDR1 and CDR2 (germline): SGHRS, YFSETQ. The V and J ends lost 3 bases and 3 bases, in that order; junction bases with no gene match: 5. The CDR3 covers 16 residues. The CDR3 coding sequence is TGCGCCAGCAGCTACTCTAGCGGGAGGATCTACAATGAGCAGTTCTTC. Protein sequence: CASSYSSGRIYNEQFF.

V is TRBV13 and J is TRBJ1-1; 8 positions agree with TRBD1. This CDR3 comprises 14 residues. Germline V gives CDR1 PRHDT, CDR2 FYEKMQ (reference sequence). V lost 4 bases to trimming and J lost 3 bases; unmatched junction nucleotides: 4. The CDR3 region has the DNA TGTGCCAGCAGCTCCTTACAGGGGGACACTGAAGCTTTCTTT. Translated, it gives CASSSLQGDTEAFF.

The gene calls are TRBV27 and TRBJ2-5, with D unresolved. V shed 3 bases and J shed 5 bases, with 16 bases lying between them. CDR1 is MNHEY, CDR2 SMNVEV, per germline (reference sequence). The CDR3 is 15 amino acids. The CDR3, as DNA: TGTGCCAGCAGTTTGGCGGCCGCCTTTCGGGAGACCCAGTACTTC. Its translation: CASSLAAAFRETQYF.

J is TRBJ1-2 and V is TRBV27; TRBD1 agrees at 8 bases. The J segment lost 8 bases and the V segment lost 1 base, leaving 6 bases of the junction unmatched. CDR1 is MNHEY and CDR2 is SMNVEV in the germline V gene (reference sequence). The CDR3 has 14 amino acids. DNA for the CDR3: TGTGCCAGCAGTTTATATGGGACAGGCAGCGGCTACACCTTC. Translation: CASSLYGTGSGYTF.

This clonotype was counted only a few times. The CDR3 spells CSATDSGETQYF. As DNA, the CDR3 is TGCAGTGCTACGGACAGCGGAGAGACCCAGTACTTC. V and J are TRBV20-1 and TRBJ2-5; D may be TRBD1 (6 bases). Trimming removed 4 bases at V and 4 bases at J, with 10 bases between. Germline values: CDR1 DFQATT, CDR2 SNEGSKA (reference sequence). The CDR3 totals 12 residues.

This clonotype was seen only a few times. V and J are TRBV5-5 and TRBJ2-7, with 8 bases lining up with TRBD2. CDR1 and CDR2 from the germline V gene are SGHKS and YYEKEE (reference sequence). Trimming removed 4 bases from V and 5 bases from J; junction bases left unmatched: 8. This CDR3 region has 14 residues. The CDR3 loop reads CASSREGHPHEQYF. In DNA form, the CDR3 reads TGTGCCAGCAGCCGGGAGGGTCACCCCCACGAGCAGTACTTC.

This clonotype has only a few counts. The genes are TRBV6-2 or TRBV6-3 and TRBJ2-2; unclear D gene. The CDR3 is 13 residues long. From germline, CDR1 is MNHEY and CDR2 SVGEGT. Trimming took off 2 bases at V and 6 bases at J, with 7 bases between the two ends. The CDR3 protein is CASSYGHPGELFF. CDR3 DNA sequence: TGTGCCAGCAGTTACGGGCACCCCGGGGAGCTGTTTTTT.

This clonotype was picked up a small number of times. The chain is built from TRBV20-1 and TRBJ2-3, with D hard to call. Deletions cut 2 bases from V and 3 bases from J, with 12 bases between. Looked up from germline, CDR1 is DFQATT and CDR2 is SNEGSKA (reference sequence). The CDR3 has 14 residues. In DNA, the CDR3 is TGCAGTGCTAGACCCCCCTCTAAGACAGATACGCAGTATTTT. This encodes CSARPPSKTDTQYF.

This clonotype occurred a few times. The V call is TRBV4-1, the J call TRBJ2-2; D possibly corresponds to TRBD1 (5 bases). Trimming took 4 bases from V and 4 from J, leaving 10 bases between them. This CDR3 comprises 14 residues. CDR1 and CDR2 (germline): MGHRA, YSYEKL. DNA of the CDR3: TGCGCCAGCAGCCCCGGACACCTCACCGGGGAGCTGTTTTTT. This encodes CASSPGHLTGELFF.

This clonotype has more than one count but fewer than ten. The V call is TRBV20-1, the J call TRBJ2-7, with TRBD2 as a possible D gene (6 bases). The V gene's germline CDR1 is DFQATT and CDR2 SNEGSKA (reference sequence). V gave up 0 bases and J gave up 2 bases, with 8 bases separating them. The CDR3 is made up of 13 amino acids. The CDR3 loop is CSAREGLAYEQYF. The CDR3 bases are TGCAGTGCTAGAGAGGGACTCGCCTACGAGCAGTACTTC.

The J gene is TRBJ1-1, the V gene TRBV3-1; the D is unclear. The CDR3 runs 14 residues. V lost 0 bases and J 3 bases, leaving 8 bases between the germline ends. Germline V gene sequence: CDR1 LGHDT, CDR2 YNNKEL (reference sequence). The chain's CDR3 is CASSQDQQYTEAFF. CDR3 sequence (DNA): TGTGCCAGCAGCCAAGATCAACAGTACACTGAAGCTTTCTTT.

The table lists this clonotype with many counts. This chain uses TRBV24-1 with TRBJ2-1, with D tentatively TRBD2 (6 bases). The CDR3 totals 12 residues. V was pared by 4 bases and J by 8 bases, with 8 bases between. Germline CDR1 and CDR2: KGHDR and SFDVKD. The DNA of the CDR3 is TGTGCCACCAGTGACAGGGAGGATGAGCAGTTCTTC. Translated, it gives CATSDREDEQFF.

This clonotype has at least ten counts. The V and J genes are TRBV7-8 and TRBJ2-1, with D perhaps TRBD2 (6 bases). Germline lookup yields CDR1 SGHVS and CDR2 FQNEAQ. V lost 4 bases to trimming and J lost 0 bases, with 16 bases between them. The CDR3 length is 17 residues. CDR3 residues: CASSSPRTTPSYNEQFF. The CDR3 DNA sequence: TGTGCCAGCAGCTCCCCGAGGACTACTCCCTCCTACAATGAGCAGTTCTTC.